This T cell receptor (beta chain) was recorded in a study of blood T cell repertoires in COVID-19. The overall study: The United States, Italy and Spain supplied acute and convalescent COVID-19 samples. T cells, B-cell-depleted T cells, or PBMCs provided the cDNA or gDNA that served as material.

Methods used by the authors: The assay estimated nucleated cells by amplifying reference gene primers. Sequenced by immunoSEQ multiplex PCR; TCRdb stores in-frame clones only, minus some. That table is the source of V, J and clone size, and D and trimming were worked out from the DNA. The table includes about 87,000 clones, 80% to 85% detected once. The CDR3 has 15 residues. Trimming left V 3 bases short and J 2 bases short, with 11 bases between. Per germline, CDR1 KGHSH and CDR2 LQKENI. Sequenced sample: peripheral blood. The receptor comes from a woman aged 80 or older with active or convalescent COVID-19. The chain carries TRBV18 and TRBJ2-1; tentative D call: TRBD2 (5 bases). The DNA of the CDR3 is TGTGCCAGCTCACCTCTAGACGGGGCCTACAATGAGCAGTTCTTC. It translates to CASSPLDGAYNEQFF.